This T cell receptor beta chain was documented in a study of blood T cell repertoires in COVID-19. Study at large: Sites across the United States, Italy and Spain contributed samples from acute and convalescent COVID-19. T cells, B-cell-depleted T cells, or PBMCs provided the cDNA or gDNA that served as material.

V lost 4 bases and J lost 9, with 22 bases in between. CDR1 LNHNV and CDR2 YYDKDF come from the germline V gene (reference sequence). CDR3 size: 16 residues. Source study methods: For nucleated cells, counts were estimated from reference gene primer amplification. The repertoire was sequenced with immunoSEQ multiplex PCR; TCRdb's copy has only in-frame clones and lacks some. V and J calls and clone size come straight from that table; D and trimming were deduced from the DNA. Of 90,000 to 100,000 clones detected, roughly 84% appear once; the ten largest clones hold just under 2%. The sample consisted of peripheral blood. The V and J genes are TRBV15 and TRBJ2-1; weak D call: TRBD2 (8 bases). This sequence originates from a man in his 70s with active or convalescent COVID-19. CDR3 bases: TGTGCCACCAGCACCCAACTAACAGGGGCGGGGGGTGAGCAGTTCTTC. Its translation: CATSTQLTGAGGEQFF.